The 23 T cell receptor beta chains in this list originate from one sample, sequenced in a study of PD-L1 blockade in urothelial cancer. Stated time point: pretreatment peripheral blood. This table comes from immunoSEQ multiplex PCR, and its TCRdb copy is limited to in-frame clones, with some not included. The table lists 50,000 to 55,000 clones, roughly 80% of them singletons, with about 1.2% in the top ten. The sample consisted of PBMCs, taken around atezolizumab (anti-PD-L1) treatment. Receptors originate from a man in his forties or fifties with urothelial cancer.

The CDR3 protein is CASSPPRGEQFF. In DNA form, the CDR3 reads TGTGCCAGTAGCCCCCCCCGAGGTGAGCAGTTCTTC. The chain combines TRBV19 with TRBJ2-1; D uncertain. This CDR3 has 12 amino acids. Per germline, CDR1 LNHDA and CDR2 SQIVND (reference sequence). With 6 bases removed from V and 9 bases from J, the gap between germline ends came to 12 bases.

This clone appeared once. V gene TRBV6-5 combines with J gene TRBJ1-2, with 10 nucleotides matching TRBD1. The CDR3 runs 14 residues. Germline assignment: CDR1 MNHEY and CDR2 SVGAGI. J gave up 8 bases and V 5 bases, and 8 bases lay outside the gene matches. CDR3 in amino acids: CASSHRQGARGYTF. In DNA form, the CDR3 reads TGTGCCAGCAGTCATCGACAGGGGGCGCGCGGCTACACCTTC.

This sequence joins TRBV21-1 and TRBJ1-2. TRBV21-1 is deemed a pseudogene. The CDR3 runs 16 residues. The CDR3 DNA reads TGTGCCAGCAGCAAAGGGACACAGGTGCGGGATTATGGCTACACCTTC. It translates to CASSKGTQVRDYGYTF.

This clone turned up a few times. V usage is TRBV14 and J usage is TRBJ2-3, with D tentatively TRBD1 (6 bases). V lost 1 base to trimming and J lost 2 bases, with 7 bases between them. The CDR3 is 14 residues long. Germline V gene sequence: CDR1 SGHDN, CDR2 FVKESK. The CDR3 DNA follows: TGTGCCAGCAGCCAAGGGACAGTCACAGATACGCAGTATTTT. Translating it yields CASSQGTVTDTQYF.

The genes are TRBV11-2 and TRBJ2-3; possibly TRBD2 for D (5 bases). There are 14 residues in the CDR3. From germline, CDR1 is SGHAT and CDR2 FQNNGV. Trimming left V 0 bases short and J 5 bases short, with 9 bases between. The CDR3 is CASSLDSRGDTQYF. In DNA, the CDR3 is TGTGCCAGCAGCTTAGATAGTCGGGGAGATACGCAGTATTTT.

The rearrangement joins TRBV11-2 to TRBJ1-3, with unresolved D. CDR1 and CDR2 from the germline V gene are SGHAT and FQNNGV. CDR3 length equals 17 residues. V shed 0 bases and J shed 0 bases, with 12 bases lying between them. The CDR3 bases are TGTGCCAGCAGCTTAGATATAGCTTTCATCTCTGGAAACACCATATATTTT. Translation gives CASSLDIAFISGNTIYF.

The gene calls are TRBV5-5 and TRBJ2-7, with 12 bases lining up with TRBD2. The V gene end was trimmed by 5 bases and the J gene end by 2 bases; junction bases not matched to a gene: 2. Germline CDR1 reads SGHKS; CDR2 reads YYEKEE (reference sequence). The CDR3 is 14 amino acids. DNA of the CDR3: TGTGCCAGCAGTAGACTAGCGGGAGCCTACGAGCAGTACTTC. Its protein product is CASSRLAGAYEQYF.

The chain joins TRBV10-1 to TRBJ2-7; a weak D match, TRBD1 (5 bases). Trimming stripped 5 bases from V and 6 bases from J, with 17 bases between. The CDR3 runs to 14 residues. Per germline, CDR1 WNHNN and CDR2 SYGVQD (reference sequence). CDR3 DNA: TGCGCCAGCAGTCTTGGACAAACAGGCGGCGAGCAGTACTTC. Translated: CASSLGQTGGEQYF.

The chain joins TRBV19 to TRBJ1-3; D might be TRBD1 (5 bases). The germline CDR1 and CDR2 sequences are LNHDA and SQIVND (reference sequence). The germline V and J ends were trimmed by 3 bases and 0 bases, with 12 bases remaining between them. CDR3 length: 16 amino acids. The CDR3 spells CASSMTAMSSGNTIYF. The CDR3 coding sequence is TGTGCCAGTAGTATGACAGCGATGAGCTCTGGAAACACCATATATTTT.

The V and J genes are TRBV28 and TRBJ1-2; the D is unclear. The germline V gene has CDR1 MDHEN and CDR2 SYDVKM. This CDR3 is 13 amino acids long. Trimming cost V 8 bases and J 0 bases, with 10 bases left between them. For the CDR3, the DNA is TGTGCCAGCCTGGCACCAGCTAACTATGGCTACACCTTC. This sequence encodes CASLAPANYGYTF.

This clone was found a few times. Because the CDR3's place on the DNA is in doubt, the DNA is left out and the CDR3 is given as listed by TCRdb. The chain joins TRBV30 to TRBJ1-2; the table's D call, TRBD1, was not checked against the DNA. Germline V gene lookup returns CDR1 GTSNPN and CDR2 SVGIG (reference sequence). The CDR3 has 13 amino acids, counting both end residues. The CDR3 region is CAWGTGTVRGTTF.

This clone has only a few counts. Germline is not matched at one junction end, which may reflect a read error. The chain links TRBV7-7 to TRBJ2-5; D is possibly TRBD2 (7 bases). The CDR3 runs 14 residues. Germline CDR1 and CDR2: SSHAT and FNYEAQ (reference sequence). For the CDR3, the DNA is TGTGCTAGCAGCCCCAAGGGGGGGCCCGAGACCCAGTACTTC. Protein: CASSPKGGPETQYF.

V gene TRBV30 combines with J gene TRBJ1-5, with TRBD1 identical over 9 bases. The CDR3 has 17 residues. V dropped 1 base and J dropped 0; count of bases not matched to a gene: 7. Germline CDR1 and CDR2: GTSNPN and SVGIG (reference sequence). The CDR3 region has the DNA TGTGCCTGGAGTGGAGGACAGGGGTTTAGTAGCAATCAGCCCCAGCATTTT. Amino acid sequence: CAWSGGQGFSSNQPQHF.

The CDR3 sequence: CASSPTSDLAGRYNEQFF. CDR3 nucleotides: TGCGCCAGCAGCCCCACGAGCGATCTAGCGGGACGCTACAATGAGCAGTTCTTC. This rearrangement joins TRBV4-1 to TRBJ2-1, with 9 bases that match TRBD2. Trimming took 4 bases from V and 3 from J; bases not matched to a gene: 13. Germline-derived CDR1 and CDR2 are MGHRA and YSYEKL. CDR3 length: 18 amino acids.

Comments on this clone: Its ends do not fully match the called genes, so a read error is possible. This sequence joins TRBV11-3 and TRBJ2-3; a weak D match, TRBD2 (5 bases). CDR3 length: 17 residues. CDR1 is SGHNT and CDR2 is YENEEA in the germline V gene. Here the CDR3 reads CASSFTSFGGRTDTQYF. The CDR3 nucleotides read TGTGCCAGCAGCTTTACTTCATTTGGAGGACGCACTGATACGCAGTATTTT.

The gene calls are TRBV6-1 and TRBJ2-1, with 7 positions matching TRBD1. Trimming removed 7 bases from V and 7 bases from J; junction bases left unmatched: 10. Per the germline V gene, CDR1 is MNHNS and CDR2 is SASEGT. CDR3 length: 14 residues. This CDR3 is CASMVGTEKNEQFF. The DNA of the CDR3 is TGTGCCAGCATGGTCGGGACAGAGAAGAATGAGCAGTTCTTC.

The chain combines TRBV7-9 with TRBJ2-7; 8 nucleotides agree with TRBD1. Germline assignment: CDR1 SEHNR and CDR2 FQNEAQ (reference sequence). Trimming took 2 bases from V and 3 from J; bases not matched to a gene: 6. This CDR3 has 15 residues. The CDR3 nucleotides are TGTGCCAGCAGCTTACAGGGGGCCCCGGGCTACGAGCAGTACTTC. Translating gives CASSLQGAPGYEQYF.

The CDR3: CAWGGGASGSYEQYF. CDR3 coding DNA: TGTGCCTGGGGGGGAGGGGCTAGCGGTTCCTACGAGCAGTACTTC. The V call is TRBV30, the J call TRBJ2-7, with 7 positions matching TRBD2. This CDR3 region has 15 residues. V gave up 5 bases and J gave up 1 base; unmatched junction bases: 11. Germline loops: CDR1 GTSNPN, CDR2 SVGIG (reference sequence).

This chain connects TRBV19 to TRBJ2-5; D possibly corresponds to TRBD2 (5 bases). The DNA end is a closer match to TRBJ2-7, so the J assignment may be wrong. Looked up from germline, CDR1 is LNHDA and CDR2 is SQIVND (reference sequence). The CDR3 loop spans 13 amino acids. The CDR3 coding sequence is TGTGCCAGTAGTTGGAGGCAGTCCTACGAGCAGTACTTC. Protein product: CASSWRQSYEQYF.

The chain joins TRBV9 to TRBJ2-1; 7 positions agree with TRBD1. Per the germline V gene, CDR1 is SGDLS and CDR2 is YYNGEE. The ends lost 1 base at V and 4 bases at J; junction bases unmatched: 8. This CDR3 has 16 amino acids. CDR3 nucleotides: TGTGCCAGCAGCGTATCAACCGGGACAGTATACAATGAGCAGTTCTTC. As protein: CASSVSTGTVYNEQFF.

V is TRBV23-1 and J is TRBJ1-5, with D possibly TRBD1 on 5 matching bases. TRBV23-1 is an open reading frame, and its role is uncertain. Deletions cut 11 bases from V and 5 bases from J, with 22 bases between. The CDR3 sequence is 15 residues long. CDR3 amino acids: CAGQAPTSPYQPQHF. The CDR3 nucleotides read TGCGCCGGACAAGCCCCTACTTCTCCTTATCAGCCCCAGCATTTT.

The gene calls are TRBV30 and TRBJ2-7; TRBD1 aligns across 8 bases. CDR3 length: 14 amino acids. Germline assignment: CDR1 GTSNPN and CDR2 SVGIG (reference sequence). V lost 1 base to trimming and J lost 3 bases; unmatched junction nucleotides: 5. The CDR3 spells CAWSDRGNLYEQYF. As DNA, the CDR3 is TGTGCCTGGAGTGACAGGGGGAACCTCTACGAGCAGTACTTC.

The V gene is TRBV9, the J gene TRBJ1-6, with 8 positions matching TRBD1. This CDR3 is 17 amino acids long. Losses at the gene ends were 0 bases for V and 6 bases for J; bases not matched to a gene: 8. CDR1 and CDR2 (germline): SGDLS, YYNGEE. CDR3 in amino acids: CASSVDPPGQVNSPLHF. The CDR3 DNA reads as TGTGCCAGCAGCGTAGACCCACCGGGACAGGTTAATTCACCCCTCCACTTT.